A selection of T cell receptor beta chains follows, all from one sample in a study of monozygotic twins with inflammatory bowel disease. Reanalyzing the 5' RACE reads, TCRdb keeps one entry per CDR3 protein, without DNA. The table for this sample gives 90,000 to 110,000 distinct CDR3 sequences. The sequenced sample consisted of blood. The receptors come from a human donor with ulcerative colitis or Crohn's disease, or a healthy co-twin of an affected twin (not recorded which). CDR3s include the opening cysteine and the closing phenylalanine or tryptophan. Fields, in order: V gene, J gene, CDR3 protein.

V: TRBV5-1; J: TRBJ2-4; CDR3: CASSFTSGRGNIQYF
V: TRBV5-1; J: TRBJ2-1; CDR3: CASSLGRYYNEQFF
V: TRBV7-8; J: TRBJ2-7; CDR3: CASSLVSFGGDEQYF
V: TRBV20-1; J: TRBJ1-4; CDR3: CSASDERPEEKLFF
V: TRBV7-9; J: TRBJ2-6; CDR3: CASTENLGDSGANVLTF
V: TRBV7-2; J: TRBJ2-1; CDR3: CASSFDRDLPNEQFF
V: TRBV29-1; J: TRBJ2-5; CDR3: CSVEDGSTGFDQETQYF
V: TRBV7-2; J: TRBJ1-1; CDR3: CASSTGDGQWAGTEAFF
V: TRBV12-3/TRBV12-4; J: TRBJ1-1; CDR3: CASSLSAGTGAFF
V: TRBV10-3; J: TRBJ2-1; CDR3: CAISVRDPIGNEQFF